This T cell receptor (beta chain) was sequenced for a study of human T cells and chemical hapten exposure (dated by TCRdb to the early 2020s). Describing the broader study: For sensitization, 2% DPC in acetone was applied to a roughly 2 cm by roughly 2 cm area of upper inner arm skin. Throughout the study period of about 22 weeks, patients also received therapeutic DPC doses to the scalp every week. Patch testing was done on the upper back using Finn chambers containing 0.01% DPC, and results were scored after 6 days according to International Contact Dermatitis Research Group standards. Most of the patients in the cohort were female, and the cohort covered alopecia areata with under or over 50% scalp involvement, alopecia totalis and alopecia universalis. The libraries were sequenced as a pool, and the TCR yield per sample differed mostly because of small variations in library volumes within the pool. In alopecia patients, the study followed how the peripheral blood TCR repertoire changed in vivo over primary and secondary sensitization to diphenylcyclopropenone (DPC), a hapten. Patient blood was sampled pre-sensitization (week 0) and at 2, 6 and about 24 weeks after DPC sensitization. Some 29 alopecia patients gave blood for TCR sequencing at one to four time points (pre-sensitization, 2, 6 and 24 weeks). Here is what the overall study found, with its caveats: DPC sensitization did not change how many TCRs were above 1 in 1000 frequency, and no evidence was found of alterations in global repertoire structure. After repeated subsampling, the strength of the expansion versus patch-test correlation and the threshold at which it became significant changed. Because all patients had alopecia, a presumed autoimmune disease, the immune response of the patients might differ from that of healthy individuals. Compared with pre-sensitization or healthy control sets, expanded TCRs formed significantly more large CDR3 similarity clusters, which is consistent with antigen-driven responses. Patch test score correlated positively with the number of PT1 expanded TCRs, reaching significance at thresholds 8, 16 and 32 but not at 4.

There are 12 amino acids in the CDR3, from cysteine to phenylalanine inclusive. The entry retains the CDR3 DNA only, 36 bases that are in frame from base 1. V is cut by 5 bases and J by 2 bases, and the space between the germline ends is 6 bases. The germline V gene supplies CDR1 SGHAT and CDR2 FQNNGV. Taken with the paper, the label for time point translates to: patch test 3, about 24 weeks after DPC sensitization. The treatment or condition label here, explained by the study, means: therapeutic diphenylcyclopropenone sensitization with weekly scalp DPC. At every patch-test visit, the blood draw took place before the patch test was put on. Eligible patients were aged 18 to 70, diagnosed with alopecia, deemed suitable for DPC therapy, and excluded if pregnant. Total RNA was isolated from unfractionated whole blood collected in Tempus Blood RNA tubes. Libraries came from RACE. Reads for this sample came from a NextSeq 500. Library preparation attached unique molecular identifiers to individual cDNA molecules for quantitative, reproducible TCR counting. For every blood RNA sample, sequencing covered both the TCR alpha and TCR beta chains. The authors' pipeline ran thus. Samples had a median of roughly 91,000 TCRs, with a range from roughly 23,224 to 700,000. The Decombinator software suite was used to annotate V, J and CDR3 in the TCR reads. Every sample was subsampled to the same number of TCRs (28,000) for the PS versus PT1 abundance plots. Expanded TCRs were defined as absent before sensitization and observed at least eight times at the 2-week time point. Starting from the raw public reads, TCRdb applied fastp trimming at Q25, assembled clones with MiXCR and retained in-frame beta chains. Duplicate CDR3 protein sequences are folded into a single record with the most common DNA and genes. Here the V and J calls rest on TCRdb's processing, not on the authors' analysis. Here the sample has 95,000 to 150,000 distinct CDR3 sequences; around 11% occur a single time. The ten biggest clones cover 2% to 2.5% of the sample.

This clonotype was observed a few times. Its recognized antigen is unknown. Per-base quality was not reported, and no clone a single base away is much larger than it. This specimen was whole blood, taken in connection with sensitization to the hapten diphenylcyclopropenone (DPC). The TCR was taken from a woman between 50 and 59 years old with alopecia areata. Some clones in this sample may be carry-over from other donors' samples. Recombination linked TRBV11-2 to TRBJ1-1; no D segment can be confidently identified. The nucleotide sequence reads TGTGCCAGCAGCCCACAAAACACTGAAGCTTTCTTT. Its product reads: CASSPQNTEAFF.